Shown below are 6 T cell receptor beta chains from a single sample sequenced in a study of T cell responses to AZD1222 COVID-19 vaccine (dated by TCRdb to 2020 to 2022). To prepare the library, the immunoSEQ multiplex PCR assay was applied. TCRdb holds this immuneACCESS table with in-frame rearrangements only. Some clones are missing; in checked studies, unresolved V genes explain under half, and the rest has no known cause. The sample table holds approximately 150,000 clones, of which less than 95% were seen once. The leading ten clones occupy roughly 1.3% of the sample. This sample's time point label indicates: baseline before first vaccination. The sequencing used peripheral blood, collected on day 0 of AZD1222 vaccination. The receptors derive from an adult in good health.

The V and J genes are TRBV12-3 or TRBV12-4 and TRBJ1-1; D not certain. V lost 1 base to trimming and J lost 0 bases, with 3 bases between them. This CDR3 has 13 amino acids. CDR3 sequence: CASSLEMNTEAFF. CDR3 nucleotide sequence: TGTGCCAGCAGTTTAGAGATGAACACTGAAGCTTTCTTT.

In DNA, the CDR3 is TGTGCCAGCAGCTTGGCGGGGCAGGGATCCTACAATGAGCAGTTCTTC. Residues: CASSLAGQGSYNEQFF. The chain couples TRBV5-5 to TRBJ2-1; D possibly matches TRBD1 or TRBD2 (5 bases each). Germline V gene lookup returns CDR1 SGHKS and CDR2 YYEKEE (reference sequence). The CDR3 length is 16 residues. Trimming pared 0 bases from V and 1 base from J, leaving 11 bases between.

This chain connects TRBV6-5 to TRBJ1-5; no reliable D call. V was trimmed by 7 bases and J by 0 bases, leaving 7 bases between them. Germline V lookup: CDR1 MNHEY, CDR2 SVGAGI. The CDR3 runs to 13 residues. CDR3 residues: CASKRDSNQPQHF. The CDR3 coding sequence is TGTGCCAGCAAGCGGGATAGCAATCAGCCCCAGCATTTT.

J is TRBJ1-3 and V is TRBV6-2 or TRBV6-3, with D unclear. Between the trimmed V and J ends, which lost 5 bases and 10 bases, there was a span of 6 bases. The CDR3 totals 10 residues. Germline lookup yields CDR1 MNHEY and CDR2 SVGEGT. CDR3 bases: TGTGCCAGCAGTGACGTTACCATATATTTT. Its translation is CASSDVTIYF.

J is TRBJ2-5 and V is TRBV2; D ambiguous. The CDR3 runs 13 residues. V lost 6 bases to trimming and J lost 5 bases, with 13 bases between them. From germline, CDR1 is SNHLY and CDR2 FYNNEI. As DNA, the CDR3 is TGTGCCAGCAGCTATTCGGTCGGGGAGACCCAGTACTTC. Translating it yields CASSYSVGETQYF.

This sequence joins TRBV5-6 and TRBJ1-2; D unresolved. Germline CDR1 is SGHDT and CDR2 is YYEEEE. Deletions cut 4 bases from V and 5 bases from J, with 18 bases between. The CDR3 runs 15 residues. The CDR3 DNA reads as TGTGCCAGCAGCCCGGCCGAGGCCCTTGGGTATGGCTACACCTTC. Protein: CASSPAEALGYGYTF.